The present T cell receptor (beta chain) was sequenced within a study of T cells after posttransplantation cyclophosphamide. V lost 4 bases to trimming and J lost 2 bases; unmatched junction nucleotides: 5. This CDR3 is built from 16 residues. Germline lookup yields CDR1 LNHNV and CDR2 YYDKDF (reference sequence). On the day of bone marrow donation, the related graft donor provided peripheral blood. Clones were read by immunoSEQ multiplex PCR, and TCRdb kept only the in-frame ones, dropping some. Of 50,000 to 60,000 clones detected, 90% to 95% appear once; the ten largest clones hold about 3.1%. Whole-study findings and limits: Recipient CMV seropositivity and CMV reactivation strongly tracked TRB clonality. Later blood repertoires were often dominated by clones from the donor CD8+ memory compartment.

In regard to this clone: The target antigen is unknown.

V and J are TRBV15 and TRBJ2-3; TRBD2 matches 11 bases. The sample was PBMCs. The sequence was collected from a woman between 25 and 40 years old in good health and a related stem cell transplant donor. The CDR3 coding sequence is TGTGCCACCAGCAAATTAGCGGGGGGGTACACAGATACGCAGTATTTT. Encoded protein: CATSKLAGGYTDTQYF.